One sample yielded the 5 T cell receptor beta chains listed below, sequenced in a study of blood T cell repertoires in COVID-19. Data came from immunoSEQ multiplex PCR; TCRdb stores just in-frame clones and leaves some out. The data show approximately 380,000 clones, 88% seen once. Sequenced sample: PBMCs or T cells enriched from blood (not recorded which). The source is a young woman who had recovered from COVID-19.

The V call is TRBV15, the J call TRBJ2-5; 10 bases map to TRBD1. Per the germline V gene, CDR1 is LNHNV and CDR2 is YYDKDF (reference sequence). V shed 1 base and J 10 bases; nucleotides not matched to a gene: 3. This CDR3 has 13 amino acids. The CDR3 nucleotides read TGTGCCACCAGCAGAGTTCGGGACAGGGGCCAGTACTTC. Its translation: CATSRVRDRGQYF. Together with reference TRBV15 and TRBJ2-5, the CDR3 gives the full variable domain: DAMVIQNPRYQVTQFGKPVTLSCSQTLNHNVMYWYQQKSSQAPKLLFHYYDKDFNNEADTPDNFQSRRPNTSFCFLDIRSPGLGDTAMYLCATSRVRDRGQYFGPGTRLLVL.

The chain recombines TRBV5-5 with TRBJ1-6; TRBD1 aligns across 7 bases. The CDR3 length is 15 residues. CDR1 is SGHKS, CDR2 YYEKEE, per germline (reference sequence). Trimming cost V 4 bases and J 4 bases; bases outside gene matches: 5. The CDR3 nucleotides are TGTGCCAGCAGCCCCGGGACAGCATATAATTCACCCCTCCACTTT. Protein sequence: CASSPGTAYNSPLHF.

This chain links TRBV11-2 with TRBJ1-1; D might be TRBD1 (6 bases). V was cut by 5 bases and J by 7 bases, with 20 bases left in between. The CDR3 consists of 15 residues. CDR1 SGHAT and CDR2 FQNNGV come from the germline V gene. Here the CDR3 DNA reads TGTGCCAGCAGCACACAGGACAGCCTGAGGGTTGAAGCTTTCTTT. Its translation is CASSTQDSLRVEAFF. Using reference TRBV11-2 and TRBJ1-1 for the parts outside the CDR3, the full variable domain is EAGVAQSPRYKIIEKRQSVAFWCNPISGHATLYWYQQILGQGPKLLIQFQNNGVVDDSQLPKDRFSAERLKGVDSTLKIQPAKLEDSAVYLCASSTQDSLRVEAFFGQGTRLTVV.

The chain uses TRBV24-1 and TRBJ2-1; no clear D gene. The V gene lost 1 base and the J gene lost 5 bases, with 2 bases spanning the gap. The CDR3 consists of 12 residues. Germline CDR1 KGHDR, CDR2 SFDVKD. The CDR3 sequence is CATSDFDNEQFF. CDR3 sequence (DNA): TGTGCCACCAGTGATTTCGACAATGAGCAGTTCTTC.

This clone was found a few times. The chain couples TRBV6-5 to TRBJ1-5; TRBD1 matches 7 bases. The CDR3 covers 13 residues. CDR1 and CDR2 (germline): MNHEY, SVGAGI. V lost 8 bases to trimming and J lost 5 bases; unmatched junction nucleotides: 6. CDR3 nucleotide sequence: TGTGCCAGCGAGAACAGGGGACATCAGCCCCAGCATTTT. It yields the protein CASENRGHQPQHF.